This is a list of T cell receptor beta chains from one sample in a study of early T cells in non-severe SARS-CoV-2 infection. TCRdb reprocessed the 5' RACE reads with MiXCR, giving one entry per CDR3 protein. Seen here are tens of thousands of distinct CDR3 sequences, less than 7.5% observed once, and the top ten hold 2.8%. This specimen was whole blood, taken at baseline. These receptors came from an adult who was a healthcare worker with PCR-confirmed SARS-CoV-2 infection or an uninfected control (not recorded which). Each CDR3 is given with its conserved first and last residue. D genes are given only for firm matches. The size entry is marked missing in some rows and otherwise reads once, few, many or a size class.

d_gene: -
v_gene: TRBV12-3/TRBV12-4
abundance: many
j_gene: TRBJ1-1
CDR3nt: TGTGCCAGCAGCCCCGGGGGAAGGAGTGGAGCTTTCTTT
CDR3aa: CASSPGGRSGAFF

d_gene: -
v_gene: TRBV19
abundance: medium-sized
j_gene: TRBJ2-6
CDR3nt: TGTGCCAGTATGGCAGCTTCTTCATCTGGGGCCAACGTCCTGACTTTC
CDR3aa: CASMAASSSGANVLTF

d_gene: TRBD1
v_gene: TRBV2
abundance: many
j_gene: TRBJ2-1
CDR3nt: TGTGCCAGCAGTGAAGGAGGACAGGGCAATGAGCAGTTCTTC
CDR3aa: CASSEGGQGNEQFF

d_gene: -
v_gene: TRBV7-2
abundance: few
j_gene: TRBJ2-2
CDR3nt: TGTGCCAGCAGCTTGGAGGGGTCCAGCGCCACCGGGGAGCTGTTTTTT
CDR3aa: CASSLEGSSATGELFF

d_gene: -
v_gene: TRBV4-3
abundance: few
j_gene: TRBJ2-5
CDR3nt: TGCGCCAGCAGCCATGTGACCGGCGAGACCCAGTACTTC
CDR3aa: CASSHVTGETQYF

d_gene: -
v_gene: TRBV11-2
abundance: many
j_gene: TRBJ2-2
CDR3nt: TGTGCCAGCAGTCCCATCAGGACCGGGGAGCTGTTTTTT
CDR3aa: CASSPIRTGELFF

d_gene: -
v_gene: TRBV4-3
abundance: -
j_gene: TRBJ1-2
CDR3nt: TGCGCCAGCAGCCAAGGGGCAGGGCGGGTCGGAGGCTACACCTTC
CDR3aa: CASSQGAGRVGGYTF

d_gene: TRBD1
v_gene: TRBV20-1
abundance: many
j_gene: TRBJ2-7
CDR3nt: TGCAGTGCTACACCCGGGACAGGAGGCTACGAGCAGTACTTC
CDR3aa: CSATPGTGGYEQYF

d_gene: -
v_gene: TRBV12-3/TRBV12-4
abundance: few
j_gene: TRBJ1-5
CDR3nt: TGTGCCAGCACTCCCCAGGGTAATCAGCCCCAGCATTTT
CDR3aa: CASTPQGNQPQHF

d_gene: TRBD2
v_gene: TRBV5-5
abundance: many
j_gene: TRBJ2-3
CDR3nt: TGTGCCAGCAGCCGCTTCACTAGCGGGGGCACAGATACGCAGTATTTT
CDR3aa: CASSRFTSGGTDTQYF

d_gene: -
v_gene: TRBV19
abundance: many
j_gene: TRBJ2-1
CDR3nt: TGTGCCAGTAGTTTACAGGGCTCCTACAATGAGCAGTTCTTC
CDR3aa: CASSLQGSYNEQFF

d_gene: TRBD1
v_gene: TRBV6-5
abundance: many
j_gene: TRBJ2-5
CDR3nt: TGTGCCAGCGGTCAGAGGGGACAGACAAAGTACTTC
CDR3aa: CASGQRGQTKYF

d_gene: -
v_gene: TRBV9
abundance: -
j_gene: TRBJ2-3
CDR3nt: TGTGCCAGCAGCGTAGGAGAGAGCACAGATACGCAGTATTTT
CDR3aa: CASSVGESTDTQYF

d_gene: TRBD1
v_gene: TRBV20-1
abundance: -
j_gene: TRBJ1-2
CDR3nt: TGCAGTGCTAGAGATGGGCAGGGGGCCTACTATGGCTACACCTTC
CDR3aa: CSARDGQGAYYGYTF

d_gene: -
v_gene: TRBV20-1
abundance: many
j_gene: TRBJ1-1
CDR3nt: TGCAGTGCTAGAGATCTACCACACCAGAACACTGAAGCTTTCTTT
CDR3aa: CSARDLPHQNTEAFF

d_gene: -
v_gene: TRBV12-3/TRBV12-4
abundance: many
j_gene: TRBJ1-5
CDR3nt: TGTGCCAGCAGTTTTCCCCGGGGTTTGATTAGCAATCAGCCCCAGCATTTT
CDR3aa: CASSFPRGLISNQPQHF

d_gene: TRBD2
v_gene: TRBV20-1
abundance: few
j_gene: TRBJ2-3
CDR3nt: TGCAGTGCTAGCCTCGCCGTACTAGCGGGGGGGGCAGATACGCAGTATTTT
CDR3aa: CSASLAVLAGGADTQYF

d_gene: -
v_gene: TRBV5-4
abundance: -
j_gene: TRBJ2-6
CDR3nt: TGTGCCAGCAGCTTGGGGGAGTCTGGGGCCAACGTCCTGACTTTC
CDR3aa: CASSLGESGANVLTF

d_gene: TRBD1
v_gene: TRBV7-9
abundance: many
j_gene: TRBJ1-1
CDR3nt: TGTGCCAGCAGCCGACAGGGGGCCGGTGACACTGAAGCTTTCTTT
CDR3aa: CASSRQGAGDTEAFF

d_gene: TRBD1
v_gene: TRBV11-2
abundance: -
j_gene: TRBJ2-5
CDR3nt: TGTGCCAGCAGCAGTTTAGGGACAGGAGAGCAAGAGACCCAGTACTTC
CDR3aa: CASSSLGTGEQETQYF

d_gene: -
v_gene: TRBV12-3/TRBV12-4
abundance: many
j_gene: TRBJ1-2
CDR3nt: TGTGCCAGCAGAGACAGCTCCGTTAACTATGGCTACACCTTC
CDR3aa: CASRDSSVNYGYTF

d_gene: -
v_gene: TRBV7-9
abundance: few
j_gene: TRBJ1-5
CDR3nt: TGTGCCAGCAGCTTAGCGGAGACATTATATAGCAATCAGCCCCAGCATTTT
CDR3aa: CASSLAETLYSNQPQHF

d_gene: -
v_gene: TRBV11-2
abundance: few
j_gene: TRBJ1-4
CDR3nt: TGTGCCAGCACCGCAGCAACTAATGAAAAACTGTTTTTT
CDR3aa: CASTAATNEKLFF

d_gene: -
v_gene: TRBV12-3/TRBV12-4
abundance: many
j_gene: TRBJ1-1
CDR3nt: TGTGCCAGCAGTCAGACAGCTGTGAACACTGAAGCTTTCTTT
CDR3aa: CASSQTAVNTEAFF

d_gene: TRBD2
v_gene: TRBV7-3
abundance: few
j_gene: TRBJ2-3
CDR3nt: TGTGCCAGCAGCTTCACCGGGGGGGCAGGAGATACGCAGTATTTT
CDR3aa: CASSFTGGAGDTQYF

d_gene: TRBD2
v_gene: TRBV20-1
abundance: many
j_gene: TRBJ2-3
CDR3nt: TGCAGTGCTCGTCCGCGGGGGAGCACAGATACGCAGTATTTT
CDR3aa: CSARPRGSTDTQYF

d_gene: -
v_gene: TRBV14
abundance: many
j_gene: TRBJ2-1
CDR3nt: TGTGCCAGCAGGGCACGGGAGCTCCACTACAATGAGCAGTTCTTC
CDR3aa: CASRARELHYNEQFF

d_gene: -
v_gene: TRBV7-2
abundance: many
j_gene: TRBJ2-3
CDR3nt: TGTGCCAGCAGCTTTATCACAGATACGCAGTATTTT
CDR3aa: CASSFITDTQYF